Only a few counts were recorded for the clone carrying this T cell receptor (beta chain). What it binds is not known. This sample was included in a study of cytomegalovirus exposure and HLA in healthy donors. Overall study results and limits: The study flagged 150 to 200 TCR beta chains as cytomegalovirus-associated. Specificity of three CMV-associated chains for CMV antigens was verified in vitro.

Primers: 60 Vbeta forward and 13 Jbeta reverse. The assay was immunoSEQ multiplex PCR, and TCRdb's table has in-frame clones only and misses some. Altogether roughly 90,000 clones are present, around 82% being singletons, with the ten largest covering around 3.7%. The TCR was taken from a man aged 25 to 40 in good health and CMV-seropositive. Sequenced sample: PBMCs.

The chain's CDR3 is CATSRETGWAYEQYF. In nucleotides, the CDR3 is TGTGCCACCAGCAGAGAGACAGGTTGGGCCTACGAGCAGTACTTC. The rearrangement links TRBV15 to TRBJ2-7, with a tentative D call TRBD1 (6 bases). CDR3 length: 15 amino acids. V lost 0 bases and J lost 2, with 11 bases in between. Looked up from germline, CDR1 is LNHNV and CDR2 is YYDKDF (reference sequence).